A selection of T cell receptor beta chains follows, all from one sample in a study of human T cells and chemical hapten exposure. In TCRdb, the RACE reads were re-called with MiXCR into one record per CDR3 protein. The sample includes tens of thousands of distinct CDR3 sequences, 7.5% to 9.5% of them seen just once. The sample here was whole blood, taken in connection with sensitization to the hapten diphenylcyclopropenone (DPC). The receptor source for this set is a woman aged 45-60 years with alopecia areata. Some clones in this sample may be carry-over from other donors' samples. The CDR3 runs from the conserved cysteine through the conserved F or W. The D gene is left open where the match is weak. Part of the rows lack a size; the others show once, few, many or a class for expanded clones.

TRBV27	NA	few	TRBJ1-1	TGTGCCAGCAGTGCGGGAGTTTCAACTGAAGCTTTCTTT	CASSAGVSTEAFF
TRBV6-1	NA	few	TRBJ2-7	TGTGCCAGCAGTGAATGGGCACCCCACGAGCAGTACTTC	CASSEWAPHEQYF
TRBV11-2	NA	many	TRBJ2-1	TGTGCCAGCAGCTTAGAACCCTACAATGAGCAGTTCTTC	CASSLEPYNEQFF
TRBV6-5	NA	NA	TRBJ2-3	TGTGCCAGCCGCGTGGCTGGCACAGATACGCAGTATTTT	CASRVAGTDTQYF
TRBV6-1	TRBD1	many	TRBJ1-4	TGTGCCAGCAGTGAACGGGCGTGGGGGACAGGGGATGAAAAACTGTTTTTT	CASSERAWGTGDEKLFF
TRBV27	TRBD1	many	TRBJ1-5	TGTGCCAGCAGACTTACAGGGGGCGGTTACCCCAGCAATCAGCCCCAGCATTTT	CASRLTGGGYPSNQPQHF
TRBV7-2	NA	NA	TRBJ1-5	TGTGCCAGCAGCTTTGAGGGTTTCCAGCCCCAGCATTTT	CASSFEGFQPQHF
TRBV3-1	NA	few	TRBJ2-5	TGTGCCAGCAGCCAATGGAGCCAAGAGACCCAGTACTTC	CASSQWSQETQYF
TRBV2	TRBD1	many	TRBJ1-6	TGTGCCAGCCAGGGGGAGGATTCACCCCTCCACTTT	CASQGEDSPLHF
TRBV14	NA	NA	TRBJ2-3	TGTGCCAGCAGCCAAGGGTCCCATCGAGGGGGCACAGATACGCAGTATTTT	CASSQGSHRGGTDTQYF
TRBV27	NA	few	TRBJ2-1	TGTGCCAGCAGTTTAGCCGTGAACAATGAGCAGTTCTTC	CASSLAVNNEQFF